This T cell receptor (beta chain) emerged from a study of T cell changes during pregnancy in multiple sclerosis. The data were produced by immunoSEQ multiplex PCR, yet TCRdb's version contains in-frame clones alone and is incomplete. The sample consists of around 50,000 clones, roughly 94% of them appearing once. The V gene lost 1 base and the J gene lost 3 bases, with 19 bases spanning the gap. The CDR3 contains 17 residues. Germline V lookup: CDR1 SGHRS, CDR2 YFSETQ. Sequences were derived from CD4+ T cells from peripheral blood mononuclear cells, sampled in the first trimester of pregnancy. This chain connects TRBV5-1 to TRBJ1-1; D remains unclear. The TCR sequence derives from a female donor with multiple sclerosis, enrolled in a pregnancy study. The CDR3 region has the DNA TGCGCCAGCAGCTTGAGCCCCCGTGGCTCGGAGCACACTGAAGCTTTCTTT. This translates into CASSLSPRGSEHTEAFF.